Many counts were recorded for the clone carrying this T cell receptor beta chain. Its target is unknown. The CDR3 loop spans 16 amino acids. Trimming took off 0 bases at V and 7 bases at J, with 18 bases between the two ends. The germline gives CDR1 MGHRA, CDR2 YSYEKL. For the unsorted libraries, 2 million PBMCs stored at -80 C served as input. Synthesis of cDNA was accomplished via 5'RACE employing 10-nucleotide random UMIs. TCRdb itself ran the 5' RACE reads through MiXCR, one entry per CDR3 protein. The data contain 50,000 to 75,000 distinct CDR3 sequences, 3.5% to 4.5% of them singletons. The sample belongs to a study of neurological immune-mediated disorders. Regarding the study as a whole: Repertoires from 18 of 34 multiple sclerosis patients grouped phylogenetically into a related-CDR3 cluster, suggesting a possible signature. HTLV-1-associated myelopathy had the most TCR clonal expansion, whereas multiple sclerosis had the least (lower than in healthy controls).

Sequencing was done on a sample of PBMCs. The chain combines TRBV4-1 with TRBJ1-2; D uncertain. The receptor's source is a man aged 50 or older with multiple sclerosis. CDR3 coding DNA: TGCGCCAGCAGCCAAGATTCGGAACAGTGGTACTTTGGCTACACCTTC. It translates to CASSQDSEQWYFGYTF.